These 29 T cell receptor beta chains were all obtained from the same sample, sequenced in a study of identical twins. One entry per CDR3 protein results from TCRdb running MiXCR on the 5' RACE reads. The sample contains around 1.7 million distinct CDR3 sequences, about 32% of which appear only once. The material sequenced was cord blood. These TCRs come from a newborn girl in good health.

V usage is TRBV10-3 and J usage is TRBJ2-1; 12 nucleotides align to TRBD2. J lost 3 bases, V lost 2 bases, and 2 bases had no gene match. Looked up from germline, CDR1 is ENHRY and CDR2 is SYGVKD. This CDR3 contains 16 residues. CDR3 coding DNA: TGTGCCATCAGTGAGGCGGGACTAGCGGGCTACAATGAGCAGTTCTTC. Amino acid sequence: CAISEAGLAGYNEQFF.

CDR3 loop: CASSQDRRSYNEQYF. CDR3 DNA: TGTGCCAGCAGCCAAGATCGACGGTCCTACAATGAGCAGTACTTC. The J gene is TRBJ2-7, the V gene TRBV14; no clear D. With 0 bases removed from V and 7 bases from J, the gap between germline ends came to 16 bases. The germline V gene encodes CDR1 SGHDN and CDR2 FVKESK. This CDR3 has 15 amino acids. The variable domain in full, completed from reference TRBV14 and TRBJ2-7, reads EAGVTQFPSHSVIEKGQTVTLRCDPISGHDNLYWYRRVMGKEIKFLLHFVKESKQDESGMPNNRFLAERTGGTYSTLKVQPAELEDSGVYFCASSQDRRSYNEQYFGPGTRLTVT.

The rearrangement uses TRBV28 and TRBJ1-4, with TRBD1 matching 9 bases. V trimming: 5 bases; J trimming: 8 bases; junction bases outside the gene matches: 6. This CDR3 spans 14 amino acids. The germline V gene encodes CDR1 MDHEN and CDR2 SYDVKM. The DNA for the CDR3 is TGTGCCAGCAGTGGGGGACAGGGAGGCGAAAAACTGTTTTTT. Translation gives CASSGGQGGEKLFF. Drawing the rest from reference TRBV28 and TRBJ1-4, the complete variable domain is DVKVTQSSRYLVKRTGEKVFLECVQDMDHENMFWYRQDPGLGLRLIYFSYDVKMKEKGDIPEGYSVSREKKERFSLILESASTNQTSMYLCASSGGQGGEKLFFGSGTQLSVL.

This clonotype showed up many times. This chain connects TRBV12-5 to TRBJ2-7; D is undetermined. V was clipped by 5 bases and J by 0 bases, with 8 bases between them. CDR3 length: 13 residues. Germline V gives CDR1 LGHNT, CDR2 FRNRAP. The chain's CDR3 is CASGPDHSYEQYF. The CDR3 bases are TGTGCTAGTGGTCCTGATCACTCCTACGAGCAGTACTTC.

The rearrangement uses TRBV29-1 and TRBJ1-2; D possibly corresponds to TRBD1 (5 bases). The CDR3 is 14 amino acids. V was trimmed by 7 bases and J by 5 bases, leaving 20 bases between them. Germline CDR1 is SQVTM and CDR2 is ANQGSEA. CDR3 in amino acids: CSASEGAGRYGYTF. The CDR3 nucleotides read TGCAGCGCCTCCGAAGGGGCAGGGAGATATGGCTACACCTTC.

The chain combines TRBV4-1 with TRBJ2-3, with 8 bases aligning to TRBD1. Looked up from germline, CDR1 is MGHRA and CDR2 is YSYEKL. This CDR3 region has 15 residues. The ends lost 3 bases at V and 4 bases at J; junction bases unmatched: 6. The CDR3 here is CASSQAPTGADTQYF. CDR3 sequence (DNA): TGCGCCAGCAGCCAGGCCCCGACAGGGGCAGATACGCAGTATTTT.

The chain recombines TRBV5-1 with TRBJ1-2, with 7 bases matching TRBD1. The CDR3 covers 15 residues. Germline-derived CDR1 and CDR2 are SGHRS and YFSETQ. Losses at the gene ends were 3 bases for V and 4 bases for J; bases not matched to a gene: 9. This CDR3 is CASSSTGTAIYGYTF. CDR3 nucleotide sequence: TGCGCCAGCAGCTCGACAGGGACCGCAATCTATGGCTACACCTTC.

The V call is TRBV4-1, the J call TRBJ2-1; 7 positions agree with TRBD1. Gene TRBJ2-7 matches the end of the DNA better, so the J call may be wrong. This CDR3 has 15 residues. Germline CDR1 reads MGHRA; CDR2 reads YSYEKL. The CDR3 DNA reads as TGCGCCAGCAGCCAACCCCGACAGGGTTACAATGAGCAGTACTTC. Translation: CASSQPRQGYNEQYF.

Notes on this clonotype: As the CDR3 is not closed by the conserved phenylalanine or tryptophan, this likely results from a read error. The chain has TRBV29-1 and TRBJ2-6, with D uncertain. The CDR3 contains 16 residues. Germline lookup yields CDR1 SQVTM and CDR2 ANQGSEA. The V end lost 1 base, the J end lost 4 bases, and 14 bases lay between the germline ends. The CDR3 bases are TGCAGCGTTGAAGGATACAGCCGCTCCGGGGCCAACGTCCTGACTCTC. Translated, it gives CSVEGYSRSGANVLTL.

The V call is TRBV20-1, the J call TRBJ1-1; the D is unclear. Trimming pared 3 bases from V and 3 bases from J, leaving 11 bases between. This CDR3 comprises 13 residues. Germline V gene lookup returns CDR1 DFQATT and CDR2 SNEGSKA (reference sequence). CDR3 sequence (DNA): TGCAGTGCTAGCATCGGGGTTCACACTGAAGCTTTCTTT. Residues: CSASIGVHTEAFF.

The CDR3 region has the DNA TGTGCCAGCAGCTGGCGAGGGACTAGTCCTAACGAGCAGTACTTC. Residues: CASSWRGTSPNEQYF. This sequence joins TRBV21-1 and TRBJ2-7; TRBD2, the table's D call, was not compared with the DNA. TRBV21-1 is assigned pseudogene status. The CDR3 has 15 amino acids.

The chain recombines TRBV5-1 with TRBJ1-1, with 7 positions matching TRBD1. The V gene end was trimmed by 1 base and the J gene end by 2 bases; junction bases not matched to a gene: 8. The germline gives CDR1 SGHRS, CDR2 YFSETQ. The CDR3 has 16 amino acids. The CDR3 region is CASSLLGTVSNTEAFF. The CDR3 DNA is TGCGCCAGCAGCTTGCTCGGGACAGTGTCTAACACTGAAGCTTTCTTT.

In its sample, this clonotype was seen a few times. The rearrangement links TRBV7-2 to TRBJ2-4, with D maybe TRBD2 (5 bases). Germline V gene lookup returns CDR1 SGHTA and CDR2 FQGNSA. The length of the CDR3 is 16 residues. The ends were cut back, 6 bases at V and 0 bases at J, with 15 bases in the middle. This CDR3 is CASSPHPGLAKNIQYF. CDR3 in DNA: TGTGCCAGCAGTCCCCACCCCGGACTAGCCAAAAACATTCAGTACTTC.

The chain couples TRBV10-1 to TRBJ2-1, with D perhaps being TRBD1 or TRBD2 (6 bases each). Germline V gene sequence: CDR1 WNHNN, CDR2 SYGVQD (reference sequence). V was trimmed by 0 bases and J by 0 bases, leaving 12 bases between them. The CDR3 is made up of 17 amino acids. CDR3 bases: TGCGCCAGCAGTGAGTCGGGGGGCCCCAGCTCCTACAATGAGCAGTTCTTC. Its translation is CASSESGGPSSYNEQFF.

The chain is built from TRBV7-2 and TRBJ1-3, with D possibly TRBD1 on 6 matching bases. The CDR3 sequence is 19 residues long. Germline CDR1 is SGHTA and CDR2 is FQGNSA. With 2 bases removed from V and 0 bases from J, the gap between germline ends came to 20 bases. CDR3 in amino acids: CASSLSPTGGLLSGNTIYF. The CDR3 DNA reads TGTGCCAGCAGCTTATCTCCTACGGGGGGCCTCCTCTCTGGAAACACCATATATTTT.

The sample holds many counts of this clonotype. The chain joins TRBV5-1 to TRBJ1-5; possible D gene TRBD1, 5 bases. The CDR3 sequence is 14 residues long. Looked up from germline, CDR1 is SGHRS and CDR2 is YFSETQ. Trimming left V 0 bases short and J 1 base short, with 5 bases between. CDR3 amino acids: CASSLAGSNQPQHF. In nucleotides, the CDR3 is TGCGCCAGCAGCTTGGCAGGGAGCAATCAGCCCCAGCATTTT.

The chain employs TRBV27 and TRBJ2-5; 9 nucleotides agree with TRBD2. This CDR3 region has 14 residues. Germline CDR1 is MNHEY and CDR2 is SMNVEV (reference sequence). V gave up 3 bases and J gave up 4 bases; unmatched junction bases: 3. CDR3: CASSLGSGGETQYF. In DNA, the CDR3 is TGTGCCAGCAGTTTGGGTAGCGGGGGAGAGACCCAGTACTTC.

J is TRBJ2-3 and V is TRBV24-1; TRBD1 matches 10 bases. Trimming took 5 bases from V and 14 from J; bases not matched to a gene: 3. Looked up from germline, CDR1 is KGHDR and CDR2 is SFDVKD. The CDR3 covers 11 residues. The CDR3 here is CATSAGQGLYF. The DNA for the CDR3 is TGTGCCACCAGTGCGGGACAGGGGCTGTATTTT.

A few counts support this clonotype. The gene calls are TRBV7-2 and TRBJ2-5; 8 positions agree with TRBD2. Germline assignment: CDR1 SGHTA and CDR2 FQGNSA. The CDR3 is 13 amino acids. The V and J ends lost 5 bases and 4 bases, in that order; junction bases with no gene match: 3. The CDR3 here is CASSPGLVETQYF. CDR3 nucleotides: TGTGCCAGCAGCCCGGGACTAGTAGAGACCCAGTACTTC.

The chain recombines TRBV5-1 with TRBJ2-5; 12 bases match TRBD2. The germline CDR1 and CDR2 sequences are SGHRS and YFSETQ. The CDR3 spans 16 residues. The V gene end was trimmed by 4 bases and the J gene end by 11 bases; junction bases not matched to a gene: 15. CDR3 loop: CASSRPTSGGYNEQYF. In DNA form, the CDR3 reads TGCGCCAGCAGCCGCCCGACTAGCGGGGGTTACAATGAGCAGTACTTC.

The V gene is TRBV19, the J gene TRBJ2-1, with 13 bases fitting TRBD2. V dropped 6 bases and J dropped 2; count of bases not matched to a gene: 7. This CDR3 is 17 amino acids long. The germline CDR1 and CDR2 sequences are LNHDA and SQIVND (reference sequence). CDR3 sequence reads: CASSPTSGGNTYNEQFF. The DNA of the CDR3 is TGTGCCAGTAGCCCGACTAGCGGGGGGAACACCTACAATGAGCAGTTCTTC.

This clonotype appeared a few times. For the CDR3, the DNA is TGTGCCAGCAGCTTACCCCTGACTTCAAGCACAGATACGCAGTATTTT. The encoded protein is CASSLPLTSSTDTQYF. This chain links TRBV7-2 with TRBJ2-3; D not resolved. The length of the CDR3 is 16 residues. The germline V gene encodes CDR1 SGHTA and CDR2 FQGNSA. The V gene lost 2 bases and the J gene lost 0 bases, with 12 bases spanning the gap.

The table lists this clonotype with a few counts. The chain joins TRBV29-1 to TRBJ1-2; D ambiguous. The ends were cut back, 5 bases at V and 1 base at J, with 8 bases in the middle. This CDR3 contains 12 residues. CDR1 and CDR2 from the germline V gene are SQVTM and ANQGSEA. As DNA, the CDR3 is TGCAGCGTTTCGGACGGTAACTATGGCTACACCTTC. Translated: CSVSDGNYGYTF.

This sequence joins TRBV27 and TRBJ1-5, with D possibly matching TRBD1 (5 bases). V lost 6 bases to trimming and J lost 2 bases, with 14 bases between them. The CDR3 extends over 15 amino acids. Looked up from germline, CDR1 is MNHEY and CDR2 is SMNVEV (reference sequence). The CDR3 reads CASRGEGRGNQPQHF. In DNA form, the CDR3 reads TGTGCCAGCAGGGGGGAGGGCCGGGGCAATCAGCCCCAGCATTTT.

At least ten counts were recorded for this clonotype. The chain carries TRBV2 and TRBJ2-1, with TRBD2 as a possible D gene (6 bases). The CDR3 has 16 residues. Germline V CDR1 and CDR2: SNHLY, FYNNEI. V gave up 7 bases and J gave up 1 base, with 17 bases separating them. The CDR3 nucleotides read TGTGCCAGCATAAGTACTAGCCAACTTTCCTACAATGAGCAGTTCTTC. Translating it yields CASISTSQLSYNEQFF.

This chain connects TRBV5-1 to TRBJ1-4; D is ambiguous. This CDR3 contains 13 residues. CDR1 is SGHRS and CDR2 is YFSETQ in the germline V gene. V was trimmed by 7 bases and J by 8 bases, leaving 15 bases between them. DNA of the CDR3: TGCGCCAGCCGAACCGGGAATCGAGAAAAACTGTTTTTT. This sequence encodes CASRTGNREKLFF. Full variable domain (missing parts from reference TRBV5-1 and TRBJ1-4): KAGVTQTPRYLIKTRGQQVTLSCSPISGHRSVSWYQQTPGQGLQFLFEYFSETQRNKGNFPGRFSGRQFSNSRSEMNVSTLELGDSALYLCASRTGNREKLFFGSGTQLSVL.

This clonotype was recorded many times. The rearrangement links TRBV6-5 to TRBJ2-5; D is ambiguous. The CDR3 length is 12 residues. V shed 2 bases and J shed 3 bases, with 4 bases lying between them. Per the germline V gene, CDR1 is MNHEY and CDR2 is SVGAGI. The CDR3 coding sequence is TGTGCCAGCAGTTACGGGAAAGAGACCCAGTACTTC. As protein: CASSYGKETQYF.

The gene calls are TRBV12-3 or TRBV12-4 and TRBJ2-7, with TRBD2 matching over 12 bases. J lost 7 bases, V lost 5 bases, and 12 bases had no gene match. This CDR3 has 16 residues. The chain's CDR3 is CASSRTSGGPYNEQYF. CDR3 bases: TGTGCCAGCAGTCGAACTAGCGGGGGGCCATACAATGAGCAGTACTTC.

A remark on this clonotype: Just one base apart from a much larger clone, this may be a read error. The rearrangement joins TRBV29-1 to TRBJ2-1; D ambiguous. The CDR3 totals 11 residues. The V and J ends lost 0 bases and 8 bases respectively, with 5 bases between them. Germline V gene lookup returns CDR1 SQVTM and CDR2 ANQGSEA. CDR3 region: CSVEDQYEQFF. The CDR3 DNA reads as TGCAGCGTTGAAGACCAGTATGAGCAGTTCTTC.